This T cell receptor (beta chain) came from a study of glioma-infiltrating T cells after dendritic cell vaccination. The wider study: Dendritic cells derived from monocytes and pulsed with autologous tumor lysate formed the vaccine.

The CDR3 totals 13 residues. With V trimmed by 7 bases and J by 4 bases, 5 bases remained unmatched. CDR1 and CDR2 from the germline V gene are LGHNT and FRNRAP. Amplification used 60 V beta primers and 13 J beta primers. Sequencing was performed with immunoSEQ multiplex PCR; in TCRdb, only in-frame clones are kept and a portion is missing. This table has 20,000 to 25,000 clones, 79% appearing once. This sample comprised blood, obtained before dendritic cell vaccination. The rearrangement links TRBV12-5 to TRBJ2-5, with 8 bases aligning to TRBD1. The TCR sequence derives from a human donor with glioblastoma. In DNA form, the CDR3 reads TGTGCTAGTGATACCACAGGGGGAGAGACCCAGTACTTC. This translates into CASDTTGGETQYF.